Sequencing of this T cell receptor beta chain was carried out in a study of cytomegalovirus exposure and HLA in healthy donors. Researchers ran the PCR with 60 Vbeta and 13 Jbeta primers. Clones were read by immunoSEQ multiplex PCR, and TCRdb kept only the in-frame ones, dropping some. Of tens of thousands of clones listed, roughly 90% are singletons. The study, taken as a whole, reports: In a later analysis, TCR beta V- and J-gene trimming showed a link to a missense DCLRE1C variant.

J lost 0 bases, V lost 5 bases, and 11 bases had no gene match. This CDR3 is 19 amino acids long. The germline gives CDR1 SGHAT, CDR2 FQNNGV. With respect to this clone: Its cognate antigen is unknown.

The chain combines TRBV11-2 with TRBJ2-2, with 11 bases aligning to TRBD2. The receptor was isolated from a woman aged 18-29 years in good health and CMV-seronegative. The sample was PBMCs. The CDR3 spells CASSPTPLAGVANTGELFF. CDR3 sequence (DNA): TGTGCCAGCAGCCCAACCCCACTAGCGGGGGTCGCGAACACCGGGGAGCTGTTTTTT.